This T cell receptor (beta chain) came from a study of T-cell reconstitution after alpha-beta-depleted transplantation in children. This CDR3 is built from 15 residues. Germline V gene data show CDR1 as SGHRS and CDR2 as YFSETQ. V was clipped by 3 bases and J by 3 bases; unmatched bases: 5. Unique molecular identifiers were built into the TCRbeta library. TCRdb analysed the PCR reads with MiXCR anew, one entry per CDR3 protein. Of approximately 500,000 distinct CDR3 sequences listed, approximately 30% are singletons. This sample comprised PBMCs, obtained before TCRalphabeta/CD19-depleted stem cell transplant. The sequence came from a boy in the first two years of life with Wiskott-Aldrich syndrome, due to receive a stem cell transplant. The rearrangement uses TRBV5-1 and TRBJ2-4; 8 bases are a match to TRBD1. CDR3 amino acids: CASSSNDRGKNIQYF. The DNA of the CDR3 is TGCGCCAGCAGCTCAAACGACAGGGGCAAAAACATTCAGTACTTC.